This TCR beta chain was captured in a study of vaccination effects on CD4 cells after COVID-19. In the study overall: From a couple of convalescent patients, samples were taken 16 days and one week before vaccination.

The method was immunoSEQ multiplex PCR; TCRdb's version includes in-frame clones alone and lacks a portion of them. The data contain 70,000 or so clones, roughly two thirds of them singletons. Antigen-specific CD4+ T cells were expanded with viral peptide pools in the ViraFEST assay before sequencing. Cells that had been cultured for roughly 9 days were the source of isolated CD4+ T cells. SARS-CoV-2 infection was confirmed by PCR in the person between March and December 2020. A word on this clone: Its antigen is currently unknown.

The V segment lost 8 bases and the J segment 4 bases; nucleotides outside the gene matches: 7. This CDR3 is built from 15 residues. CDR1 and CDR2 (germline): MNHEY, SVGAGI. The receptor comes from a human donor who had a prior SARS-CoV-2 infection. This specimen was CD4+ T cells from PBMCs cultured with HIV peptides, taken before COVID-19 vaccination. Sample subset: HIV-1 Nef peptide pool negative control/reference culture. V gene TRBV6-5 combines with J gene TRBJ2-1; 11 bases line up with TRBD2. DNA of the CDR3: TGTGCCAGCGCCACTAGCGGGGGACTTTACAATGAGCAGTTCTTC. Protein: CASATSGGLYNEQFF.